The clone carrying this T cell receptor (beta chain) came up a few times. Its antigen is undetermined. Full-length variable regions came from constant-region reverse primers plus semi-nested Nested Universal Primer A PCR. TCRdb itself ran the 5' RACE reads through MiXCR, one entry per CDR3 protein. In the table there are over 50,000 distinct CDR3 sequences, over 20% of which are singletons. General study findings and limits: Tumor-infiltrating Treg TCR alpha and beta sequences overlapped most with tumor naive CD4+ T cells, then blood naive. Tumor memory CD4+ T cell TCR gene usage clustered with blood and lymph node memory CD4+ cells and lymph node naive CD4+ cells.

Purified naive CD4+ T cells were depleted of CD25+ Tregs. The CDR3 has 14 amino acids. CDR1 and CDR2 (germline): LGHNA, YSLEER. The V end was cut by 0 bases, the J end by 5 bases, with 5 bases between. Sequencing input: tumor-infiltrating naive CD4+ T cells sorted from the breast tumor. Sample subset: naive CD4+ T cells, CD4+CD45RA+CD25-. The origin of this receptor is a female donor with breast cancer. This chain joins TRBV4-3 and TRBJ1-6, with unresolved D. The CDR3 DNA is TGCGCCAGCAGCCAAGAACAGAATAATTCACCCCTCCACTTT. Amino acid sequence: CASSQEQNNSPLHF.